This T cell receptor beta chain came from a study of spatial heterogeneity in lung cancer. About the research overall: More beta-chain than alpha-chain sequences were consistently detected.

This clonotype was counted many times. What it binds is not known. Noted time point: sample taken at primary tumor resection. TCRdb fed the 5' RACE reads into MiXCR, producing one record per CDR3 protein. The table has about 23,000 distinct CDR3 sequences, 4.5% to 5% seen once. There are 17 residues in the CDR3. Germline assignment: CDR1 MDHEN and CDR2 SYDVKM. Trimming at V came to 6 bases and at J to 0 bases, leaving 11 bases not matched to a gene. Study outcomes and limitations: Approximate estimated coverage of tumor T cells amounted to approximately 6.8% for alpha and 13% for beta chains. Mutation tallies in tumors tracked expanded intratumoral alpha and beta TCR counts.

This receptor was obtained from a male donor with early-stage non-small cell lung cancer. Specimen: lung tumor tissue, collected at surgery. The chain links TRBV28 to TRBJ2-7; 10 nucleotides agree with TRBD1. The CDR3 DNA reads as TGTGCCAGCAGCCCGGACAGGGGGAAAATTAGCTCCTACGAGCAGTACTTC. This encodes CASSPDRGKISSYEQYF.